This T cell receptor (beta chain) derives from a study of cytomegalovirus exposure and HLA in healthy donors. Study-level findings and limits: In vitro data verified a few CMV-associated chains as specific for CMV antigens. Cytomegalovirus-associated TCR beta chains were listed, numbering some 150. 15,000 to 20,000 TCR beta sequences were associated with HLA alleles at 0.05 false discovery rate in a later analysis. Reportedly, a later analysis found an Asian-associated ancestry cluster had fewer N-insertions than the roughly 670-donor mean.

It was with 60 Vbeta and 13 Jbeta primers that the PCR ran. The method was immunoSEQ multiplex PCR; TCRdb's version includes in-frame clones alone and lacks a portion of them. The data show about 88,000 clones, about two thirds seen once. CDR3 length: 14 amino acids. Per the germline V gene, CDR1 is MNHNY and CDR2 is SVGAGI (reference sequence). The V end lost 8 bases, the J end lost 5 bases, and 19 bases lay between the germline ends. This clone was picked up one time. Its target is not known. Sample: PBMCs. This TCR was sampled from a man aged 50-59 years in good health and CMV-seronegative. The V call is TRBV6-6, the J call TRBJ2-7; a possible D gene is TRBD2 (6 bases). The CDR3 reads CASQPGEGGDEQYF. CDR3 DNA: TGTGCCAGCCAACCAGGAGAGGGAGGCGACGAGCAGTACTTC.